This T cell receptor (beta chain) derives from a study of immune cell composition in non-small cell lung cancer (dated by TCRdb to between 2016 and 2019). In the study overall: Histologic subtype, mostly lung adenocarcinoma or squamous cell carcinoma, was determined with H&E together with p63, CK5, Napsin A and TTF-1 immunohistochemistry. TCR-beta sequencing (Adaptive Biotechnologies) was performed on 32 to 35 paired NSCLC tumour and non-adjacent lung specimens plus 26 tumour-only specimens. For supplementary cohort #1, made up of approximately 11 lung adenocarcinoma cases, paired tumour/lung TCR-beta sequencing was done and TIL populations were generated so that tumour reactivity could be assessed. Four tumour specimens that had TCR-beta data belonged to rare histological subtypes and were left out of the subtype comparisons.

Reading the germline V gene gives CDR1 KGHSH and CDR2 LQKENI. The CDR3, cysteine through phenylalanine, is 15 amino acids long. Only the CDR3 DNA is retained, 45 bases long and in frame from the first base. Trimming leaves V shorter by 6 bases and J shorter by 4 bases, with the junction holding 9 bases beyond the gene matches. Notes on this clone: Its recognized antigen is unknown. Per-base quality was not reported, and no clone a single base away is much larger than it.

Genomic DNA was isolated with the QIAamp DNA kit from frozen aliquots of single-cell suspensions that had not been sorted. The tumour samples consisted of surgically resected non-small cell lung cancer tissue. Tissues arrived within 2 hours after resection and were immediately processed into single-cell suspensions. Tissue was broken up mechanically, digested enzymatically with DNase I, collagenase I and hyaluronidase for around 31 minutes at 37 degrees C, and then filtered and RBC-lysed. Broader findings and caveats from the paper: Significantly higher Top 10 clone scores and productive clonality were observed in lung squamous cell carcinoma than in lung adenocarcinoma tumours. No significant correlation was found between smoking pack-years and tumour TCR-beta clonality. Across under 11 adenocarcinoma cases, TIL tumour reactivity correlated strongly with maximal tumour-associated clone frequency but not with overall clonality. Nearly half of NSCLC cases had tumour-associated clones >0.5%, found in 33% of adenocarcinomas compared with roughly four fifths of squamous carcinomas. The reactivity cohort was only 10 cases, and tumour-reactive clones were not shown to share sequences with the dominant in vivo tumour-associated clones.

TCR-beta CDR3 regions were amplified from genomic DNA by a two-step multiplex PCR, with the second step adding Illumina-compatible adaptors. TCR-beta immunosequencing was carried out on an Illumina platform through the commercial immunoSEQ service. The authors' analysis ran thus. Two measures summarised the repertoires: productive clonality, and Top 10 Clones, meaning the percentage of T-cell templates coming from the ten most frequent sequences. Values for productive clonality spanned 0 to 1, where a value of 1 indicated a monoclonal population. Sequences comprising at least 0.1% of tumour T-cell templates but absent from matched non-adjacent lung were defined as tumour-associated clones and were identified via log10 scatter plots. Student's t-tests were used for two-group comparisons, ANOVA was used for stages, and linear regression was used for relationships, with analyses conducted in GraphPad Prism7 and R. The source is immuneACCESS, and TCRdb retained only in-frame sequences with V and J called. Part of the clones is not carried over; for the studies checked, unresolved V genes explain less than half of this, and the remainder is unexplained. The V and J calls and clone size were taken over from that table, and D and trimming were inferred from the DNA. In all, the sample holds around 10,000 clones, and 50% to 75% of those were seen once. Of the sample, 18% is held by the ten largest clones.

The rearrangement joined TRBV18 to TRBJ2-1; 7 central bases correspond to TRBD2. The receptor comes from a human donor with non-small cell lung cancer. Sequencing used lung tumor tissue. The sequence in DNA is TGTGCCAGCTCGTCTCTTGCGGGAGCTTACAATGAGCAGTTCTTC. The translation is CASSSLAGAYNEQFF. The CDR3, completed at both ends by the reference TRBV18 and TRBJ2-1 genes, gives the full variable domain NAGVMQNPRHLVRRRGQEARLRCSPMKGHSHVYWYRQLPEEGLKFMVYLQKENIIDESGMPKERFSAEFPKEGPSILRIQQVVRGDSAAYFCASSSLAGAYNEQFFGPGTRLTVL.